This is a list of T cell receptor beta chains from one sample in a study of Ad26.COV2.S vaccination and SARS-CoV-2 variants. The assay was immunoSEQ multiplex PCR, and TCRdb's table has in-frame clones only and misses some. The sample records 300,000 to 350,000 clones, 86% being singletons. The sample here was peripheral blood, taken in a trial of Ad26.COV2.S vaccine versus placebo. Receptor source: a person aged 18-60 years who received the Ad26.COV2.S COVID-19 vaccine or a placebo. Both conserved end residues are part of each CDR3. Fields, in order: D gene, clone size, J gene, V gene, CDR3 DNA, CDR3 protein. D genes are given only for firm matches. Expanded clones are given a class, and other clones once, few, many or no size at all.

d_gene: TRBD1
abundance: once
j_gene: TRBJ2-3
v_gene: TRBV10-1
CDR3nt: TGCGCCAGCAGTGAGTCCGGACAGGGCCAAGATACGCAGTATTTT
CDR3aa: CASSESGQGQDTQYF

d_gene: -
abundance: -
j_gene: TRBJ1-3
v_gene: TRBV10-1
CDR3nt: TGCGCCAGCAAGGGCTCTGGAAACACCATATATTTT
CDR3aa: CASKGSGNTIYF

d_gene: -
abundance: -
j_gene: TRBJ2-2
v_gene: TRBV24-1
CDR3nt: TGTGCCACCAGTGCAGGACAGAACACCGGGGAGCTGTTTTTT
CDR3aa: CATSAGQNTGELFF

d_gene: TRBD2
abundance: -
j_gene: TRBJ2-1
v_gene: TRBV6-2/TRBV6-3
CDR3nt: TGTGCCAGCAGTTACGGGACTAGCGAATACAATGAGCAGTTCTTC
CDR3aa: CASSYGTSEYNEQFF

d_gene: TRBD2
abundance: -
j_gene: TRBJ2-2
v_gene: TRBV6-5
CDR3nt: TGTGCCAGCAGGCGCGGGGGGGCGAGCACCGGGGAGCTGTTTTTT
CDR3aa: CASRRGGASTGELFF

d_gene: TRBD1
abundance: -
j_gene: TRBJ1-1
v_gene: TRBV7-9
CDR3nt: TGTGCCAGCAGCTTAGCGCTAAAGGGCAGGGGGCGAGACACTGAAGCTTTCTTT
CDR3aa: CASSLALKGRGRDTEAFF

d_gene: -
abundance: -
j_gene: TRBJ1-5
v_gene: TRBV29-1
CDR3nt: TGCAGCGCCGCCTCAGGGGTCAATCAGCCCCAGCATTTT
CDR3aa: CSAASGVNQPQHF

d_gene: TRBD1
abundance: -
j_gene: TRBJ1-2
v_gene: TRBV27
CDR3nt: TGTGCCAGCGGACAGGACTATGGCTACACCTTC
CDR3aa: CASGQDYGYTF

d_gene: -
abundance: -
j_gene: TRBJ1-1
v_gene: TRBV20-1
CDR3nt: TGCAGTGCTAGAGAGCAAGATGAAGCTTTCTTT
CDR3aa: CSAREQDEAFF

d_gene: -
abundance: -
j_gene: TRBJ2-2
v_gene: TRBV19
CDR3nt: TGTGCCAGTAGTAAGTTGACAGAAACGAACACCGGGGAGCTGTTTTTT
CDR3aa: CASSKLTETNTGELFF

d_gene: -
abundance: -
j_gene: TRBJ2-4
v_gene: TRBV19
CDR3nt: TGTGCCAGTAGCCCGGGACGGGAAAACATTCAGTACTTC
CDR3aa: CASSPGRENIQYF

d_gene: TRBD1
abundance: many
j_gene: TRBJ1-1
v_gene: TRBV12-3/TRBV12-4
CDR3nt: TGTGCCAGCAGGGACAGGGGGACTGAAGCTTTCTTT
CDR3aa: CASRDRGTEAFF

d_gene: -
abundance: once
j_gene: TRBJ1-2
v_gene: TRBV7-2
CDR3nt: TGTGCCAGCAGCGCCAACCGGGAGGTCTATGGCTACACCTTC
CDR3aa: CASSANREVYGYTF

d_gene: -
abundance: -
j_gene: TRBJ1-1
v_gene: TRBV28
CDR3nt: TGTGCCAGCAGTTTGTACAGGGAGGGAACTGAAGCTTTCTTT
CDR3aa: CASSLYREGTEAFF

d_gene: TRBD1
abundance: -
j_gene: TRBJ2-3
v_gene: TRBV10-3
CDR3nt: TGTGCCATCAGAGGACAGGGAAACACGCAGTATTTT
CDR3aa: CAIRGQGNTQYF

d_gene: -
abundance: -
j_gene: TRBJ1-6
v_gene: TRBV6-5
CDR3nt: TGTGCCAGCAGTTACTCCCTGACCGAAAGGGCTTCACCCCTCCACTTT
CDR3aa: CASSYSLTERASPLHF

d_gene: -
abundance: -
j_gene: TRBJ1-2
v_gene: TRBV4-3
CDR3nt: TGCGCCAGCAGCCAAGCCTTGACAGGCAACTATGGCTACACCTTC
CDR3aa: CASSQALTGNYGYTF

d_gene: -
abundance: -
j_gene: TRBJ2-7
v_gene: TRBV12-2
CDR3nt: TGTGCAAGTCGCTTATTCGGGTTGGACCACGAGCAGTACTTC
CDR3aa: CASRLFGLDHEQYF

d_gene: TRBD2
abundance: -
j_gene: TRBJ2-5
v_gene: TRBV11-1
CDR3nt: TGTGCCAGCAGCTCACTAGCGGGAGGTGGAGAGACCCAGTACTTC
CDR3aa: CASSSLAGGGETQYF

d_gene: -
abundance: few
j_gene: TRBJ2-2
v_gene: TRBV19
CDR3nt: TGTGCCAGTAGTATGGTACAGGCTTCCACCGGGGAGCTGTTTTTT
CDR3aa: CASSMVQASTGELFF

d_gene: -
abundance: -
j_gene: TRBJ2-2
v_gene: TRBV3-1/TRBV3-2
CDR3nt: TGTGCCAGCAGCCAGAACATAGGGGCCGGGGAGCTGTTTTTT
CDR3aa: CASSQNIGAGELFF

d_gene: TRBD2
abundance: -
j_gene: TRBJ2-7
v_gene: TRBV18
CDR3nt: TGTGCCAGCTCACCTCGTAGCGGGGGTGGGGGCGAGCAGTACTTC
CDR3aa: CASSPRSGGGGEQYF

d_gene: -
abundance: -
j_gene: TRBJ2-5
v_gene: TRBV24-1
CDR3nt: TGTGCCACCAGAGGAGGGGGCCAAGAGACCCAGTACTTC
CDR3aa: CATRGGGQETQYF

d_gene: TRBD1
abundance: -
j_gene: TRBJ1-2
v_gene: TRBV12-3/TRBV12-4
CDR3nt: TGTGCCAGCAGTTCAGGGGGGAACTATGGCTACACCTTC
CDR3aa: CASSSGGNYGYTF

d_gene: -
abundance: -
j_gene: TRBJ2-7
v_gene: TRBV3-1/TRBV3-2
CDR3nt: TGTGCCAGCAGCCCCCGCCCCTCTAGCGTACAGGGTGAGCAGTACTTC
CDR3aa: CASSPRPSSVQGEQYF

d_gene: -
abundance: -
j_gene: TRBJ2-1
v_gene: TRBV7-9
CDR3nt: TGTGCCAGCAGCCAAAGTCCCGGGCTTTACAATGAGCAGTTCTTC
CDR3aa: CASSQSPGLYNEQFF

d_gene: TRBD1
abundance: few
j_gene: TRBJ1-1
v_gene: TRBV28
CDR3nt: TGTGCCAGCAGCCTTTTCGTGACAGGGCGGACTGAAGCTTTCTTT
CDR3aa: CASSLFVTGRTEAFF

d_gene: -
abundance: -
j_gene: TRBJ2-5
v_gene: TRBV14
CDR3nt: TGTGCCAGCAGCCAAATGACTAGTCGGGAGACCCAGTACTTC
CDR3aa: CASSQMTSRETQYF

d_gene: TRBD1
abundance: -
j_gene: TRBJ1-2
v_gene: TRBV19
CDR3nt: TGTGCCAGTAGTTCTGGACAGGACCCATATGGCTACACCTTC
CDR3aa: CASSSGQDPYGYTF

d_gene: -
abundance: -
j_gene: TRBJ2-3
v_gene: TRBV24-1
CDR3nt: TGTGCCACCAGTGATTTGGAGTACTCTAGCACAGATACGCAGTATTTT
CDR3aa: CATSDLEYSSTDTQYF

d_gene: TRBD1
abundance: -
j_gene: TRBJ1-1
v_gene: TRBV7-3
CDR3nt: TGTGCCAGCAGCTTCGGCCCCGGACAGGAGAACACTGAAGCTTTCTTT
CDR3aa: CASSFGPGQENTEAFF

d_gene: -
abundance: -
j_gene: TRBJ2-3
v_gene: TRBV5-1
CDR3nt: TGCGCCAGCAGCCCGTACGGGACTTTTCCTCGCACAGATACGCAGTATTTT
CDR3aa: CASSPYGTFPRTDTQYF

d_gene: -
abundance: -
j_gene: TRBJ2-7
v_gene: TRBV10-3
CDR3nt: TGTGCCATCAGCGCGAGCTCCTACGAGCAGTACTTC
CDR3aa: CAISASSYEQYF

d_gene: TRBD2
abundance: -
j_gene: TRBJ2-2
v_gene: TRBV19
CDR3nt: TGTGCCAGTAGTATCAGTCCAGCGGGAGGGCCGGGAACCGGGGAGCTGTTTTTT
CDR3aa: CASSISPAGGPGTGELFF

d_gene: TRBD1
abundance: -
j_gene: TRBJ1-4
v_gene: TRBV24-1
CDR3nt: TGTGCCACCAGTGATCAAACAGGGGCAACTAATGAAAAACTGTTTTTT
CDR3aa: CATSDQTGATNEKLFF

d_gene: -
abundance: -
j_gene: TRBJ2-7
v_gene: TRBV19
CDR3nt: TGTGCCAGTAGACAGAATCCGGGACCCTACTACGAGCAGTACTTC
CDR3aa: CASRQNPGPYYEQYF

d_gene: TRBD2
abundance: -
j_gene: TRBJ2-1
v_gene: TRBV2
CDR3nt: TGTGCCAGCAGAAAAGCGGGGGCCCTCCTGGGTGAGCAGTTCTTC
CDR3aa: CASRKAGALLGEQFF

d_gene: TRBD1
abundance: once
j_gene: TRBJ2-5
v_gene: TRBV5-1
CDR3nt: TGCGCCAGCAGCTCGGGACAGATAAAAGAGACCCAGTACTTC
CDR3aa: CASSSGQIKETQYF

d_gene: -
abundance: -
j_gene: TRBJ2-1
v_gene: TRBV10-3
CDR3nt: TGTGCCATCAGTGACGGGGGACAACTATACGATGAGCAGTTCTTC
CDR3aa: CAISDGGQLYDEQFF

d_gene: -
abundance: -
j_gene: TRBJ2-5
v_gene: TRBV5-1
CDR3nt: TGCGCCAGCAGCTTGGAGGTGGGTTACCAAGAGACCCAGTACTTC
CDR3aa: CASSLEVGYQETQYF

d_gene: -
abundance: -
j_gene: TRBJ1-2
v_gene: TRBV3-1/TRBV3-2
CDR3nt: TGTGCCAGCAGCCAGGTCATGACCTATGGCTACACCTTC
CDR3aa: CASSQVMTYGYTF

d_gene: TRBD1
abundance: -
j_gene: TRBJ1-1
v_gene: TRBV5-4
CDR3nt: TGTGCCAGCAGCGTCCCGACAGGGCCGAACACTGAAGCTTTCTTT
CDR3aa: CASSVPTGPNTEAFF

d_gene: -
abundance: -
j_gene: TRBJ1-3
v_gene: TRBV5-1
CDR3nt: TGCGCCAGCAGTACAGGGATCCTTGGGAACACCATATATTTT
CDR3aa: CASSTGILGNTIYF

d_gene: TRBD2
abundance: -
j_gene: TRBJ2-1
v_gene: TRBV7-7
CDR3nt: TGTGCTAGCAGCCTCCAAGCGGGGGGGCTATCTGAGCAGTTCTTC
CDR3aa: CASSLQAGGLSEQFF

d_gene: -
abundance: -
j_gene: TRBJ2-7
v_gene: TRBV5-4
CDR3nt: TGTGCCAGCAGCAGGGGGACGGACTACGAGCAGTACTTC
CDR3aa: CASSRGTDYEQYF

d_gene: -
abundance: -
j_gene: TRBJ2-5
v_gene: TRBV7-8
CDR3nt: TGTGCCAGCAGCTGGTCGGGGGCGAGGGAGACCCAGTACTTC
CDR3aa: CASSWSGARETQYF

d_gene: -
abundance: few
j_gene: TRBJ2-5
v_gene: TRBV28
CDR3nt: TGTGCCAGCAGTCTAGTCGGCCCCCAGTACTTC
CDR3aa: CASSLVGPQYF

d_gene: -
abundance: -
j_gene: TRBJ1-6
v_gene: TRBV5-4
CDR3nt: TGTGCCAGCAGCTTGGGACAGGCTCCATCACCCCTCCACTTT
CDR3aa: CASSLGQAPSPLHF

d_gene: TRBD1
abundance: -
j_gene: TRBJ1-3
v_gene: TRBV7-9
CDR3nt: TGTGCCAGCAGCTTGGACAGGGGAAACGGAAACACCATATATTTT
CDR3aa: CASSLDRGNGNTIYF

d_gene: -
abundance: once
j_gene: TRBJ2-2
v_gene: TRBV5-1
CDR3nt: TGCGCCAGCAGCTTGACGGCGGGACCGCCGAACACCGGGGAGCTGTTTTTT
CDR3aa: CASSLTAGPPNTGELFF

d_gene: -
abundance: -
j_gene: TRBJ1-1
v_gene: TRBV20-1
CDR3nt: TGCAGTGCGGGTGGTAGGACTGAAGCTTTCTTT
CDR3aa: CSAGGRTEAFF

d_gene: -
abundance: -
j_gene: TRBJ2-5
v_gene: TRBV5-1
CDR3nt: TGCGCCAGCAGAGACACGGGGAGTGAGACCCAGTACTTC
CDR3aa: CASRDTGSETQYF

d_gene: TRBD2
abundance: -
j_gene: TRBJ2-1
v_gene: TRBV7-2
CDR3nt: TGTGCCAGCAGCTTGACTAGCGGGGGGGTATTTTACAATGAGCAGTTCTTC
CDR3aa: CASSLTSGGVFYNEQFF

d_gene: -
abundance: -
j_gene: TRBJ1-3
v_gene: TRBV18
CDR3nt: TGTGCCAGCTCACCAAACCAGGGCTCTGGAAACACCATATATTTT
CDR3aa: CASSPNQGSGNTIYF

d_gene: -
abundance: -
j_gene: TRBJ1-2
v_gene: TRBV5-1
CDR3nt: TGCGCCAGCAGCTATGCAGGATTTCCCGACCCAGACTATGGCTACACCTTC
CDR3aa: CASSYAGFPDPDYGYTF

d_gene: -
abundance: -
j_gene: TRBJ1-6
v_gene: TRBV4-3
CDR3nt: TGCGCCAGCAGCCGGACAGTTAATTCACCCCTCCACTTT
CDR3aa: CASSRTVNSPLHF

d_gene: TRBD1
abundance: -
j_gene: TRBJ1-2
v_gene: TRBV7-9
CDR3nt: TGTGCCAGCAGCTTAGGACAGGGATTAGACATCTATGGCTACACCTTC
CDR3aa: CASSLGQGLDIYGYTF

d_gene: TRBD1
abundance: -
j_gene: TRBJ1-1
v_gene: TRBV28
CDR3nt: TGTGCCAGCAGCTTCACAGGGGTGAACACTGAAGCTTTCTTT
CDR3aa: CASSFTGVNTEAFF

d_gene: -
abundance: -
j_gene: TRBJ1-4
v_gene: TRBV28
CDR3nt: TGTGCCAGCAGTTTTCCGAGGGGGAGGGATGAAAAACTGTTTTTT
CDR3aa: CASSFPRGRDEKLFF

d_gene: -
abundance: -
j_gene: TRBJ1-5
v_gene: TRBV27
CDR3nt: TGTGCCAGCAGTTTAGACACCAATGGTCAGCCCCAGCATTTT
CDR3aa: CASSLDTNGQPQHF